This TCR beta chain is from a study of CD8+ T cells in alopecia areata. The treatment was: oral pan-JAK inhibitor, 5-10 mg twice daily. Sequencing templates came from extracted RNA that was reverse transcribed into cDNA. TCRdb keeps only in-frame clones here, not all; method: immunoSEQ multiplex PCR. The sample shows about 200,000 clones, around 60% of them seen only once. CDR3 size: 14 residues. In germline, CDR1 is LNHNV, CDR2 YYDKDF (reference sequence). Between the trimmed V and J ends, which lost 1 base and 11 bases, there was a span of 12 bases. Sequencing used CD4+ T cells sorted from blood, obtained around week 49, from a patient treated with tofacitinib. The rearrangement links TRBV15 to TRBJ1-6; perhaps TRBD1 as D (5 bases). The sequence derives from a human donor with alopecia areata. The CDR3 DNA is TGTGCCACCAGCAGAGCCGACGTGGGGGCACCCCTCCACTTT. Translation gives CATSRADVGAPLHF.